This is a list of T cell receptor beta chains from one sample in a study of blood T cell repertoires in COVID-19. Some clones are missing from TCRdb's copy, which holds only in-frame ones; the method was immunoSEQ multiplex PCR. This table holds approximately 320,000 clones, about 87% found once. The specimen sequenced was PBMCs or T cells enriched from blood (not recorded which). These receptors were obtained from a woman between 18 and 30 years old who had recovered from COVID-19. Each CDR3 is given with its conserved first and last residue. The order of the fields is clone size, D gene, V gene, J gene, CDR3 DNA, CDR3 protein. A D gene is named only where the DNA matches it firmly. Rows may omit the clone size; those that give it use once, few, many or a size class.

.,TRBD1,TRBV30,TRBJ1-4,TGTGCCTGGAGTGCCGGACAGGCAACTAATGAAAAACTGTTTTTT,CAWSAGQATNEKLFF
.,.,TRBV5-4,TRBJ2-6,TGTGCCAGCAGCCCCCGGGACTCTGGGGCCAACGTCCTGACTTTC,CASSPRDSGANVLTF
.,TRBD2,TRBV7-2,TRBJ2-3,TGTGCCAGCAGCTTAGAGTTTGCGGGGGGGCAGTATTTT,CASSLEFAGGQYF
.,TRBD2,TRBV6-5,TRBJ2-2,TGTGCCAGCAGTTACTCGATAGGACTAGCGACGGGGGAGCTGTTTTTT,CASSYSIGLATGELFF
few,TRBD1,TRBV27,TRBJ2-6,TGTGCCAGCAAAGGTGGGACAGGTACTCCTGGGGCCAACGTCCTGACTTTC,CASKGGTGTPGANVLTF
.,.,TRBV5-4,TRBJ2-7,TGTGCCAGCAGCTTGTTCGAGGGTACCTACGAGCAGTACTTC,CASSLFEGTYEQYF
few,TRBD2,TRBV5-4,TRBJ2-2,TGTGCCAGCAGCTTGAAGCGGGGGGGCCCCGGGGAGCTGTTTTTT,CASSLKRGGPGELFF
.,.,TRBV7-2,TRBJ1-4,TGTGCCAGCAGCGCCCACAGTGCAACTAATGAAAAACTGTTTTTT,CASSAHSATNEKLFF
once,.,TRBV6-5,TRBJ1-2,TGTGCCAGCAGGCCATGGAGGGAGCTTAACTATGGCTACACCTTC,CASRPWRELNYGYTF
.,TRBD1,TRBV9,TRBJ2-5,TGTGCCAGCAGCCTAACGACAGGGGGCGGCTTAGAGACCCAGTACTTC,CASSLTTGGGLETQYF
.,TRBD1,TRBV7-2,TRBJ2-3,TGTGCCAGCAGCTCGACAGGGGCTAACACAGATACGCAGTATTTT,CASSSTGANTDTQYF
.,TRBD1,TRBV5-1,TRBJ1-6,TGCGCCAGCAGCCCCGACAGGGTTAATTCACCCCTCCACTTT,CASSPDRVNSPLHF
.,.,TRBV7-9,TRBJ2-7,TGTGCCAGCAGCGTACAGGGAGCCCACTACGAGCAGTACTTC,CASSVQGAHYEQYF
once,.,TRBV20-1,TRBJ1-2,TGCAGTGCTCTTTATGGCTACACCTTC,CSALYGYTF
.,TRBD2,TRBV11-3,TRBJ2-1,TGTGCCAGCAGCTTATCCCCCCGGGCGCGGGGGGTTAGCAATGAGCAGTTCTTC,CASSLSPRARGVSNEQFF
.,.,TRBV27,TRBJ1-1,TGTGCCAGCAGTTTATATGCGGGGGGCGCCGTCACTGAAGCTTTCTTT,CASSLYAGGAVTEAFF
.,.,TRBV5-6,TRBJ2-3,TGTGCCAGCAGCCCCCGGCCTGCCAGGGCAAATACGCAGTATTTT,CASSPRPARANTQYF
.,.,TRBV27,TRBJ2-1,TGTGCCAGCAGTTTATCCAGTTCATCCACCTACAATGAGCAGTTCTTC,CASSLSSSSTYNEQFF
.,TRBD1,TRBV5-5,TRBJ1-2,TGTGCCAGCAGCCCACAGGGGCTCTATGGCTACACCTTC,CASSPQGLYGYTF
.,.,TRBV19,TRBJ2-7,TGTGCCAGTAGGAAAAACAGGGAAGAGGGGTACGAGCAGTACTTC,CASRKNREEGYEQYF
.,TRBD1,TRBV19,TRBJ2-3,TGTGCCAGTAGTGTGGGACAGGGGACAGATACGCAGTATTTT,CASSVGQGTDTQYF
.,.,TRBV18,TRBJ1-4,TGTGCCAGCTCACCGGAAGGGGCGTGGAGTGAAAAACTGTTTTTT,CASSPEGAWSEKLFF
.,.,TRBV19,TRBJ1-2,TGTGCCAGTAGCTGGCGGGCAAACTATGGCTACACCTTC,CASSWRANYGYTF
.,.,TRBV11-3,TRBJ1-1,TGTGCCGGGGGCAGGGGTTCTGAAGCTTTCTTT,CAGGRGSEAFF
.,.,TRBV4-2,TRBJ1-5,TGTGCCAGCAGCCAAGGGACACCGAATAGCAATCAGCCCCAGCATTTT,CASSQGTPNSNQPQHF
.,.,TRBV7-6,TRBJ1-5,TGTGCCAGCAGCCCATCTCAGGGTGGCCAGCCCCAGCATTTT,CASSPSQGGQPQHF
.,TRBD2,TRBV5-5,TRBJ2-1,TGTGCCAGCAGCTTGCTAGCGGGAGTCTACAATGAGCAGTTCTTC,CASSLLAGVYNEQFF
.,TRBD1,TRBV5-1,TRBJ2-2,TGCGCCAGCAGCTTGAGGGCCGACAGGGGTACCGGGGAGCTGTTTTTT,CASSLRADRGTGELFF
.,.,TRBV13,TRBJ2-1,TGTGCCAGCAGCTTAGGCCCTTGGCGGGAATACAATGAGCAGTTCTTC,CASSLGPWREYNEQFF
.,.,TRBV19,TRBJ2-3,TGTGCCACGAGCTTCTCGGACTCGTTGGCCGGCAGCACGCAGTATTTT,CATSFSDSLAGSTQYF
once,.,TRBV30,TRBJ1-1,TGTGCCTGGACACGGGAACTGAACACTGAAGCTTTCTTT,CAWTRELNTEAFF
.,.,TRBV28,TRBJ1-5,TGTGCCAGCAGTTTAGCACAGGGTAATCAGCCCCAGCATTTT,CASSLAQGNQPQHF
.,.,TRBV20-1,TRBJ1-2,TGCAGTGCTAGAACTTCGGGGGGCTACACCTTC,CSARTSGGYTF
.,.,TRBV6-5,TRBJ1-1,TGTGCCAGCAGCCAACAGGGTAAGAACACTGAAGCTTTCTTT,CASSQQGKNTEAFF
.,TRBD1,TRBV5-6,TRBJ1-1,TGTGCCAGCAGACCTATGACAGGGCTCGGCACTGAAGCTTTCTTT,CASRPMTGLGTEAFF
few,.,TRBV4-3,TRBJ1-2,TGCGCCAGCAGCCAAGTCCAATTCTATGGCTACACCTTC,CASSQVQFYGYTF
.,TRBD1,TRBV28,TRBJ2-2,TGTGCCAGCAGACAAAGGACAGGGAGCACCGGGGAGCTGTTTTTT,CASRQRTGSTGELFF
few,.,TRBV5-1,TRBJ1-1,TGCGCCAGCAGCTTGGCCTCGCTGGAGGACGATATGAACACTGAAGCTTTCTTT,CASSLASLEDDMNTEAFF
.,.,TRBV14,TRBJ1-2,TGTGCCAGCAGCCTGACCCTCTCGGGGGGCTACACCTTC,CASSLTLSGGYTF